The T cell receptor (beta chain) described here comes from a study of spatial heterogeneity in lung cancer. Noted time point: sample taken at primary tumor resection. By share, this clonotype counts as medium-sized. MiXCR, run by TCRdb on the 5' RACE reads, gives a single entry per CDR3 protein. Of thousands of distinct CDR3 sequences in the sample, around 13% were seen once. The starting material was normal lung tissue next to the tumor, obtained at surgery. The source is a female donor with early-stage non-small cell lung cancer.

The CDR3 spells CASSSQGRQSIYGYTF. The CDR3 DNA reads as TGTGCCAGCAGTTCACAGGGGCGCCAGTCTATCTATGGCTACACCTTC. J is TRBJ1-2 and V is TRBV27, with 7 bases aligning to TRBD1. The CDR3 totals 16 residues. V trimming: 4 bases; J trimming: 4 bases; junction bases outside the gene matches: 12. The germline gives CDR1 MNHEY, CDR2 SMNVEV (reference sequence).